One sample yielded the 20 T cell receptor beta chains listed below, sequenced in a study of blood T cell repertoires in COVID-19. Profiled with immunoSEQ multiplex PCR; TCRdb holds only in-frame clones, not every one. The data show about 330,000 clones, approximately 88% seen once. The sequenced sample consisted of peripheral blood. The source of these receptors is a man aged 25-45 years with COVID-19, enrolled during active disease.

The chain is built from TRBV11-2 and TRBJ2-1; D gene unclear. Germline lookup yields CDR1 SGHAT and CDR2 FQNNGV. The V end lost 3 bases, the J end lost 5 bases, and 5 bases lay between the germline ends. The CDR3 loop spans 12 amino acids. DNA for the CDR3: TGTGCCAGCAGCTTTAATGACAATGAGCAGTTCTTC. It codes for CASSFNDNEQFF.

The chain joins TRBV4-3 to TRBJ2-3; maybe TRBD2 (6 bases). Per germline, CDR1 LGHNA and CDR2 YSLEER. V dropped 0 bases and J dropped 15 bases, with 19 bases sitting between them. The CDR3 contains 14 residues. The CDR3 nucleotides read TGCGCCAGCAGCCAAGATCGGGTCGGCGGGATCTTCTATTTT. This sequence encodes CASSQDRVGGIFYF.

In its sample, this clone was seen once. The chain employs TRBV6-6 and TRBJ2-2; maybe TRBD2 (5 bases). Germline-derived CDR1 and CDR2 are MNHNY and SVGAGI (reference sequence). V dropped 0 bases and J dropped 5 bases, with 13 bases sitting between them. The CDR3 spans 16 residues. CDR3 in DNA: TGTGCCAGCAGTTACTCTGGAGGTGCCCGGACCGGGGAGCTGTTTTTT. As protein: CASSYSGGARTGELFF.

CDR3 in amino acids: CASSRRADRDRPSYNEQFF. DNA of the CDR3: TGTGCCAGCAGCCGGAGGGCGGACCGGGACAGACCATCCTACAATGAGCAGTTCTTC. V and J are TRBV21-1 and TRBJ2-1; the D segment call TRBD1 is taken from the table without a DNA check. TRBV21-1 is designated a pseudogene. The CDR3 sequence is 19 residues long.

The chain has TRBV4-1 and TRBJ2-7; 7 positions match TRBD2. The CDR3 has 15 amino acids. The germline CDR1 and CDR2 sequences are MGHRA and YSYEKL. J was trimmed by 0 bases and V by 1 base; bases with no gene match: 3. This CDR3 reads CASSQGGGGSYEQYF. The CDR3 region has the DNA TGCGCCAGCAGCCAAGGTGGCGGGGGCTCCTACGAGCAGTACTTC.

The J gene is TRBJ2-6, the V gene TRBV6-2 or TRBV6-3, with D hard to call. This CDR3 contains 15 residues. V was pared by 2 bases and J by 0 bases, with 5 bases between. Germline CDR1 is MNHEY and CDR2 is SVGEGT. The CDR3 region has the DNA TGTGCCAGCAGTTACGGCCTCTCTGGGGCCAACGTCCTGACTTTC. It translates to CASSYGLSGANVLTF.

The chain couples TRBV7-9 to TRBJ2-1; 10 bases align to TRBD1. Trimming cost V 6 bases and J 1 base; bases outside gene matches: 6. The V gene's germline CDR1 is SEHNR and CDR2 FQNEAQ (reference sequence). The CDR3 sequence is 16 residues long. CDR3 sequence (DNA): TGTGCCAGCAGGACTGGACAGGGGGGTTCCTACAATGAGCAGTTCTTC. Its protein product is CASRTGQGGSYNEQFF.

This sequence joins TRBV5-4 and TRBJ2-2, with 8 positions matching TRBD2. CDR3 size: 16 residues. CDR1 and CDR2 from the germline V gene are SGHNT and YYREEE (reference sequence). V trimming: 2 bases; J trimming: 1 base; junction bases outside the gene matches: 4. This CDR3 is CASSFRGLGNTGELFF. The CDR3 region has the DNA TGTGCCAGCAGCTTTCGGGGACTAGGGAACACCGGGGAGCTGTTTTTT.

The chain recombines TRBV25-1 with TRBJ1-2; 10 nucleotides agree with TRBD1. CDR3 length equals 14 residues. Germline CDR1 MGHDK, CDR2 SYGVNS. Unmatched junction bases numbered 4, after V lost 4 bases and J lost 5 bases. The CDR3 loop is CASSGGDRGYGYTF. CDR3 in DNA: TGTGCCAGCAGTGGGGGGGACAGGGGTTATGGCTACACCTTC.

The chain carries TRBV6-2 or TRBV6-3 and TRBJ2-1; D possibly corresponds to TRBD2 (6 bases). The germline V gene encodes CDR1 MNHEY and CDR2 SVGEGT. The CDR3 length is 19 residues. V lost 3 bases and J lost 0, with 21 bases in between. CDR3 protein: CASSYNLLGLAPSYNEQFF. CDR3 nucleotides: TGTGCCAGCAGTTATAACTTGCTGGGGCTAGCGCCCTCCTACAATGAGCAGTTCTTC.

The rearrangement uses TRBV5-8 and TRBJ2-1, with 8 nucleotides matching TRBD1. The CDR3 is made up of 14 amino acids. J lost 9 bases, V lost 2 bases, and 7 bases had no gene match. Germline CDR1 SGHTS, CDR2 YDEGEE. CDR3 sequence: CASSFLGQGTEQFF. The CDR3 nucleotides are TGTGCCAGCAGCTTTTTAGGACAGGGAACTGAGCAGTTCTTC.

V gene TRBV6-1 combines with J gene TRBJ2-3, with TRBD1 matching over 8 bases. Germline lookup yields CDR1 MNHNS and CDR2 SASEGT. The CDR3 runs to 15 residues. Trimming cost V 6 bases and J 2 bases; bases outside gene matches: 7. CDR3 in DNA: TGTGCCAGCAGAACAGGGGGGTCCTACACAGATACGCAGTATTTT. Its translation is CASRTGGSYTDTQYF.

The J gene is TRBJ1-1, the V gene TRBV18; TRBD1 agrees at 7 bases. CDR3 size: 15 residues. Germline CDR1 is KGHSH and CDR2 is LQKENI. J was trimmed by 4 bases and V by 2 bases; bases with no gene match: 7. CDR3 nucleotides: TGTGCCAGCTCACCAGCCAAGGGGGCGAGCACTGAAGCTTTCTTT. Amino acid sequence: CASSPAKGASTEAFF.

The V call is TRBV5-4, the J call TRBJ2-1, with 7 positions matching TRBD2. This CDR3 spans 13 amino acids. The germline V gene has CDR1 SGHNT and CDR2 YYREEE (reference sequence). With V trimmed by 0 bases and J by 8 bases, 2 bases remained unmatched. CDR3 loop: CASSLVREDEQFF. The CDR3, as DNA: TGTGCCAGCAGCTTGGTTCGGGAGGATGAGCAGTTCTTC.

Regarding this clone: The same CDR3 is also encoded by other DNA sequences in this sample. The J gene is TRBJ1-3, the V gene TRBV12-3 or TRBV12-4, with no clear D. V shed 3 bases and J shed 7 bases, with 4 bases lying between them. The CDR3 sequence is 11 residues long. The CDR3 loop is CASSLGNTIYF. The CDR3 coding sequence is TGTGCCAGCAGTTTGGGCAACACCATATATTTT.

The chain recombines TRBV7-3 with TRBJ2-2; 9 bases map to TRBD1. The CDR3 is 15 amino acids. V shed 5 bases and J 5 bases; nucleotides not matched to a gene: 6. Germline V CDR1 and CDR2: SGHTA, FQGTGA. This CDR3 reads CASSPRTGETGELFF. The DNA for the CDR3 is TGTGCCAGCAGCCCCCGGACAGGGGAGACCGGGGAGCTGTTTTTT.

This chain links TRBV4-3 with TRBJ1-2, with D possibly matching TRBD1 (6 bases). CDR1 and CDR2 (germline): LGHNA, YSLEER. Trimming took 6 bases from V and 0 from J, leaving 17 bases between them. The CDR3 spans 16 residues. The CDR3 loop is CASSDKTGLANYGYTF. The CDR3 DNA is TGCGCCAGCAGTGACAAAACAGGGCTAGCTAACTATGGCTACACCTTC.

J is TRBJ2-1 and V is TRBV6-5; D uncertain. Trimming cost V 0 bases and J 6 bases, with 3 bases left between them. CDR3 size: 12 residues. CDR1 is MNHEY, CDR2 SVGAGI, per germline. In nucleotides, the CDR3 is TGTGCCAGCAGTTACTCCCTCAATGAGCAGTTCTTC. Protein: CASSYSLNEQFF.

The V and J genes are TRBV25-1 and TRBJ2-1; 8 bases agree with TRBD2. Germline loops: CDR1 MGHDK, CDR2 SYGVNS. J gave up 0 bases and V 6 bases, and 10 bases lay outside the gene matches. CDR3 size: 17 residues. For the CDR3, the DNA is TGTGCCAGCAGGACCACTAGCGGCGTGAGCTCCTACAATGAGCAGTTCTTC. Protein product: CASRTTSGVSSYNEQFF.

The chain employs TRBV3-1 (or the pseudogene TRBV3-2) and TRBJ2-7, with D maybe TRBD2 (6 bases). V was cut by 0 bases and J by 6 bases, with 18 bases left in between. This CDR3 region has 16 residues. Looked up from germline, CDR1 is LGHDT and CDR2 is YNNKEL (reference sequence). The CDR3 nucleotides are TGTGCCAGCAGCCAAGAGGGTGGGGGGAAAACCCGCGAGCAGTACTTC. Protein: CASSQEGGGKTREQYF.